The clone carrying this TCR beta chain came up a few times. The antigen remains unidentified. The source of the sample is a study of blood T cells in healthy people across ages. Study context: Capture via template switching afforded approximately one barcoded beta molecule per two T cells.

Isolating PBMCs gave at least 6 million of these cells per sample. It was with a sample-barcoded 5' primer and a J-beta primer mix that a second PCR of roughly 6 to 12 cycles was run. TCRdb re-derived calls from the 5' RACE reads in MiXCR, one entry per CDR3 protein. Among 1,800,000 or so distinct CDR3 sequences, 39% were seen once, and the ten largest hold about 21%. Findings of the study overall: With age, beta diversity per million T cells declined roughly linearly, significantly by approximately 40.

Between the trimmed V and J ends, which lost 2 bases and 0 bases, there was a span of 10 bases. CDR1 is DFQATT and CDR2 is SNEGSKA in the germline V gene (reference sequence). CDR3 length: 14 residues. This clonotype was sampled from a human donor in good health. Material: blood. The rearrangement links TRBV20-1 to TRBJ1-1; D ambiguous. DNA of the CDR3: TGCAGTGCTAGATCCCAAGAAGTGAACACTGAAGCTTTCTTT. This codes for CSARSQEVNTEAFF.